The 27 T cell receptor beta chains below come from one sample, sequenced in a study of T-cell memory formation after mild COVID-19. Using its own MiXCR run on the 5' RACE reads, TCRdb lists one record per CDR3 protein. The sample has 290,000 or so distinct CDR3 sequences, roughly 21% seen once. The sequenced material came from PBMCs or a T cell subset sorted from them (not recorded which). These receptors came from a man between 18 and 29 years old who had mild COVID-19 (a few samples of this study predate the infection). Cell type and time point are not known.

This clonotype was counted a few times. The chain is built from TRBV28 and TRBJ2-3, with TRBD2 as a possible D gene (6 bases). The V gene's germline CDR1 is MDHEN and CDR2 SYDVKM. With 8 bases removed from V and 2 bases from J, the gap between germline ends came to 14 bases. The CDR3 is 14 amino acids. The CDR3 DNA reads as TGTGCCAGCTTACCCGGGGGAACCACAGATACGCAGTATTTT. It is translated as CASLPGGTTDTQYF.

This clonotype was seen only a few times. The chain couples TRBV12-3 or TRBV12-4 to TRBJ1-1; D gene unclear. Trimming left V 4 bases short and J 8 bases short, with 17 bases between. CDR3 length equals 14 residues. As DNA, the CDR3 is TGTGCCAGCAGTTCCGGGAACTGGGCCTCGGAAGCTTTCTTT. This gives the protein CASSSGNWASEAFF.

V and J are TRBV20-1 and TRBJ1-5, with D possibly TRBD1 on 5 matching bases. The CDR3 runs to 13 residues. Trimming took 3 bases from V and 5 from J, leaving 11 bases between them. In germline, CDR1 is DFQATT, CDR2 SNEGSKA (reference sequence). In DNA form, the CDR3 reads TGCAGTGCTAGTCTAGGGGCGTATCAGCCCCAGCATTTT. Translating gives CSASLGAYQPQHF.

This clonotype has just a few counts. CDR3 DNA: TGTGCCAGCAGCTTGGGGGGGGGACGGATGAACACTGAAGCTTTCTTT. It codes for CASSLGGGRMNTEAFF. The chain is built from TRBV5-4 and TRBJ1-1; tentatively, D is TRBD1 (5 bases). Germline values: CDR1 SGHNT, CDR2 YYREEE (reference sequence). The V and J ends lost 0 bases and 0 bases respectively, with 12 bases between them. CDR3 length equals 16 residues. The variable domain in full, with the rest retrieved from reference TRBV5-4 and TRBJ1-1, is ETGVTQSPTHLIKTRGQQVTLRCSSQSGHNTVSWYQQALGQGPQFIFQYYREEENGRGNFPPRFSGLQFPNYSSELNVNALELDDSALYLCASSLGGGRMNTEAFFGQGTRLTVV.

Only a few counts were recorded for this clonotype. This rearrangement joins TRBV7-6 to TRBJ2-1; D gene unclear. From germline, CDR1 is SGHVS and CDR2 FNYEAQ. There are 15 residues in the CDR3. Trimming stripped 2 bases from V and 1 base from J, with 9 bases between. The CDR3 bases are TGTGCCAGCAGCTTACTGACCGGGTCCTACAATGAGCAGTTCTTC. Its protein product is CASSLLTGSYNEQFF.

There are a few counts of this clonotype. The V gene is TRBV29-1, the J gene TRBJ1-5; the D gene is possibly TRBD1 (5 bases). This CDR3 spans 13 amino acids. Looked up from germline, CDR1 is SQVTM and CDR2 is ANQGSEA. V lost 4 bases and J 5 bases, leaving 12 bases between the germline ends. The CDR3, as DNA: TGCAGCGTTGCACGGGGCTGGGATCAGCCCCAGCATTTT. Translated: CSVARGWDQPQHF.

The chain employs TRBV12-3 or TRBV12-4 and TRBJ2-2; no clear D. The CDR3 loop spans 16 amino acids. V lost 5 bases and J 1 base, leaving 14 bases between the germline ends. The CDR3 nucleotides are TGTGCCAGCAGTCCCTGGGGTAGCTGGAACACCGGGGAGCTGTTTTTT. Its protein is CASSPWGSWNTGELFF.

CDR3 protein: CASSFPTGTGVTEAFF. For the CDR3, the DNA is TGTGCCAGCAGCTTCCCGACCGGGACAGGGGTAACTGAAGCTTTCTTT. The rearrangement uses TRBV5-4 and TRBJ1-1, with 10 bases that match TRBD1. Germline V gives CDR1 SGHNT, CDR2 YYREEE (reference sequence). CDR3 size: 16 residues. J lost 5 bases, V lost 2 bases, and 9 bases had no gene match.

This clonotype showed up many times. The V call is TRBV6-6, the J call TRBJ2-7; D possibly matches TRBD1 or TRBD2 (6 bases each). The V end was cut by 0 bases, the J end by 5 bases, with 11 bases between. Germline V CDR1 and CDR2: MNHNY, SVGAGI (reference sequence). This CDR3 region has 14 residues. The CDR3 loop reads CASSYSGGPDEQYF. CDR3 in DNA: TGTGCCAGCAGTTACTCAGGGGGGCCCGACGAGCAGTACTTC.

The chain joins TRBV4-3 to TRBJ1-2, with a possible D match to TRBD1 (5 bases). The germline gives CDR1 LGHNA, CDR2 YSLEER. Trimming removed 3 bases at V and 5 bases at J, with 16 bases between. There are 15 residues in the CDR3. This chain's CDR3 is CASSQEQAGNYGYTF. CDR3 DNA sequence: TGCGCCAGCAGCCAGGAACAGGCAGGGAATTATGGCTACACCTTC.

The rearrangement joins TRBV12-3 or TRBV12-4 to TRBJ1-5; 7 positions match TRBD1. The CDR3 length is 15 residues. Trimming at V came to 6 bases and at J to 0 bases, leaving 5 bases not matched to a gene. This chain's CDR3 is CASRVGTASNQPQHF. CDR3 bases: TGTGCCAGCAGGGTCGGGACAGCTAGCAATCAGCCCCAGCATTTT.

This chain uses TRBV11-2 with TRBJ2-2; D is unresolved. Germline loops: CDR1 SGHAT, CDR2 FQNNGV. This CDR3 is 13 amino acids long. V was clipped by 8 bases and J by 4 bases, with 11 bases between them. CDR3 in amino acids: CASPPVVTGELFF. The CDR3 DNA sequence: TGTGCCAGCCCGCCGGTTGTCACCGGGGAGCTGTTTTTT.

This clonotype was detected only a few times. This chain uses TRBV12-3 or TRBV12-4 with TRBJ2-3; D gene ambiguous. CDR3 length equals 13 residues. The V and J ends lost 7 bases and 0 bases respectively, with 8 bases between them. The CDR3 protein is CASNPTSTDTQYF. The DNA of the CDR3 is TGTGCCAGCAACCCAACTAGCACAGATACGCAGTATTTT.

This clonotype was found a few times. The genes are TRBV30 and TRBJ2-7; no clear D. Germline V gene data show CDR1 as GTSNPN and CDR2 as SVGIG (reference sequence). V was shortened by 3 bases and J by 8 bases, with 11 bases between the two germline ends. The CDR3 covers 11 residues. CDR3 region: CAWSDSTKQYF. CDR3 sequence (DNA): TGTGCCTGGAGCGATAGTACGAAGCAGTACTTC.

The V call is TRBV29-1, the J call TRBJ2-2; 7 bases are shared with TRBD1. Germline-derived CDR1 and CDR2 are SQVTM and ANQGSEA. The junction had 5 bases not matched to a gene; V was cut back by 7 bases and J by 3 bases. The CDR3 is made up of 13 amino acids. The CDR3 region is CSGTGAYTGELFF. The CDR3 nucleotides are TGCAGCGGAACAGGGGCCTACACCGGGGAGCTGTTTTTT.

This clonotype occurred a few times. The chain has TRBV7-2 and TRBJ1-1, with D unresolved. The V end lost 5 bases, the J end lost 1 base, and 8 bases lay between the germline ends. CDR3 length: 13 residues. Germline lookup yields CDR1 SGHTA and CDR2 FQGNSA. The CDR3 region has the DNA TGTGCCAGCAGCCCTGCCAAGAACACTGAAGCTTTCTTT. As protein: CASSPAKNTEAFF.

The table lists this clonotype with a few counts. CDR3 DNA: TGTGCCAGCAGCACCTCACCGAACACTGAAGCTTTCTTT. Amino acids: CASSTSPNTEAFF. The rearrangement joins TRBV5-4 to TRBJ1-1; D unclear. Germline V gene lookup returns CDR1 SGHNT and CDR2 YYREEE (reference sequence). This CDR3 is built from 13 residues. Trimming stripped 4 bases from V and 1 base from J, with 8 bases between. The entire variable domain, with the rest obtained from reference TRBV5-4 and TRBJ1-1, is as follows: ETGVTQSPTHLIKTRGQQVTLRCSSQSGHNTVSWYQQALGQGPQFIFQYYREEENGRGNFPPRFSGLQFPNYSSELNVNALELDDSALYLCASSTSPNTEAFFGQGTRLTVV.

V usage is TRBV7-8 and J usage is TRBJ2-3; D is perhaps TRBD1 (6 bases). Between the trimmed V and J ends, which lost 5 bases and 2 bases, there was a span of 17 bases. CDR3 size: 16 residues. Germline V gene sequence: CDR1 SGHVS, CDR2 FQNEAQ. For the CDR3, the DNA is TGTGCCAGCAGCAGCCGGGACACCCGTTTCACAGATACGCAGTATTTT. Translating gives CASSSRDTRFTDTQYF.

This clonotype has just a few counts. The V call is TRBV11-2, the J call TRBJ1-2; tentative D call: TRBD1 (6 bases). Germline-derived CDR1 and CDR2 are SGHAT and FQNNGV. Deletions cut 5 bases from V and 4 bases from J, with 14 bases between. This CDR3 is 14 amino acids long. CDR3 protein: CASSKRTAFYGYTF. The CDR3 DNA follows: TGTGCCAGCAGCAAACGGACAGCCTTCTATGGCTACACCTTC.

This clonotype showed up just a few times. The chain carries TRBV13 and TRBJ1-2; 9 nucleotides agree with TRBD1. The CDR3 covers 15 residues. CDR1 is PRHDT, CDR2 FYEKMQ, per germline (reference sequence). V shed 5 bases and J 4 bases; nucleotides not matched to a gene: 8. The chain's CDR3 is CASSATGGVSYGYTF. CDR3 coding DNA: TGTGCCAGCAGCGCCACAGGGGGCGTGAGCTATGGCTACACCTTC. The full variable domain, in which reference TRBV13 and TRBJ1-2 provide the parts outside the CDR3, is AAGVIQSPRHLIKEKRETATLKCYPIPRHDTVYWYQQGPGQDPQFLISFYEKMQSDKGSIPDRFSAQQFSDYHSELNMSSLELGDSALYFCASSATGGVSYGYTFGSGTRLTVV.

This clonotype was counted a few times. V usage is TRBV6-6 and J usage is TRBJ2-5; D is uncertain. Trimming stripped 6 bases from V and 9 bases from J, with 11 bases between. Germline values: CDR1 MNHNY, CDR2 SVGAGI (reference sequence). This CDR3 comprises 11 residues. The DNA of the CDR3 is TGTGCCAGCAGGGGCTTTGGGCCCCAGTACTTC. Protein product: CASRGFGPQYF.

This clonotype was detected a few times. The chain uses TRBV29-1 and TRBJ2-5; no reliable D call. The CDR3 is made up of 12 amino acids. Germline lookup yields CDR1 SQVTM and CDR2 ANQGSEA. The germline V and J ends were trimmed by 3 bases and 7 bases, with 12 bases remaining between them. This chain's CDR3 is CSVEVVGRTQYF. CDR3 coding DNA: TGCAGCGTTGAGGTGGTGGGAAGGACCCAGTACTTC.

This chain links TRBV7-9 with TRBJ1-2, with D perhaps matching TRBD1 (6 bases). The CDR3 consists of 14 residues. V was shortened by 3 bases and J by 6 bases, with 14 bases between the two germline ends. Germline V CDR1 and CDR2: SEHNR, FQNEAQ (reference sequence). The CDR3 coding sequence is TGTGCCAGCAGCTTGGGTTATGCAGGGGATGGCTACACCTTC. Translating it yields CASSLGYAGDGYTF.

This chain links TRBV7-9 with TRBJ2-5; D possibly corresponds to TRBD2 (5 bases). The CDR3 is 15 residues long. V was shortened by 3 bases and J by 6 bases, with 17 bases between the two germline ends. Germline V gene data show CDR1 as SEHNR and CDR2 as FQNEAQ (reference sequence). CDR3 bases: TGTGCCAGCAGCTTGAGAGGAGGAGGTGGAAAGACCCAGTACTTC. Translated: CASSLRGGGGKTQYF.

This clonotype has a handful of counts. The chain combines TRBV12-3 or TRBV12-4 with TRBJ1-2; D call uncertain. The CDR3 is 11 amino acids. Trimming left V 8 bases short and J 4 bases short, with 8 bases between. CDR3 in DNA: TGTGCCAGCTCCGACCGCTATGGCTACACCTTC. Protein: CASSDRYGYTF.

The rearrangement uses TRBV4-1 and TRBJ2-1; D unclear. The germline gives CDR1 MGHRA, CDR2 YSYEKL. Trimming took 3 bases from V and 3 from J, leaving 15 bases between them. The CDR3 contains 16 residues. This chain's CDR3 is CASSQVGRNLYNEQFF. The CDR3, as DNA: TGCGCCAGCAGCCAGGTAGGACGGAACCTCTACAATGAGCAGTTCTTC.

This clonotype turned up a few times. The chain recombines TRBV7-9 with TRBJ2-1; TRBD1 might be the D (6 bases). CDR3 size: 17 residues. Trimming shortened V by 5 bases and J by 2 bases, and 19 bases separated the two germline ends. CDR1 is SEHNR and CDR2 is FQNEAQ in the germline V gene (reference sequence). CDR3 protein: CASSPNPGDGPYNEQFF. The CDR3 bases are TGTGCCAGCAGCCCGAACCCAGGGGATGGCCCCTACAATGAGCAGTTCTTC.